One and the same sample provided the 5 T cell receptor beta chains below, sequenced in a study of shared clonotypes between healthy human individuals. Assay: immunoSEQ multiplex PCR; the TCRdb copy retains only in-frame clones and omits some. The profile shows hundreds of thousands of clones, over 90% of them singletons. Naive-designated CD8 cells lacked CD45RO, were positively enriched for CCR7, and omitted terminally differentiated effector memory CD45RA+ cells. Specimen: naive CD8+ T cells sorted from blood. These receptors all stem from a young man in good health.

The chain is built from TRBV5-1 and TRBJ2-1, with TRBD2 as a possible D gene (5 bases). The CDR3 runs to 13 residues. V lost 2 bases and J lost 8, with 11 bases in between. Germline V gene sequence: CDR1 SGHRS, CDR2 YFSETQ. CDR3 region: CASSFSGADEQFF. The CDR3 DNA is TGCGCCAGCAGCTTCAGCGGTGCTGATGAGCAGTTCTTC.

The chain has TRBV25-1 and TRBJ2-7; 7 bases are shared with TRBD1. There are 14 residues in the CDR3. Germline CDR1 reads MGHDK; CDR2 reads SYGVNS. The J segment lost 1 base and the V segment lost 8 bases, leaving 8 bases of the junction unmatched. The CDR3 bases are TGTGCCAGCGGCCGGGACAGTGGGTCCTACGAGCAGTACTTC. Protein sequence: CASGRDSGSYEQYF.

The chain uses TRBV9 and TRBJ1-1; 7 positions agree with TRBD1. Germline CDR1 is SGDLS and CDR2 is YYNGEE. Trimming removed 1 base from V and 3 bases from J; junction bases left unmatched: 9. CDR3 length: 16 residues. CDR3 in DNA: TGTGCCAGCAGCGTATTATCCGACAGGGTGGACACTGAAGCTTTCTTT. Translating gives CASSVLSDRVDTEAFF.

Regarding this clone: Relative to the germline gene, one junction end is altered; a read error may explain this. CDR3 nucleotide sequence: TGTGCCAGCGGCCGCGATACGGGGTCCTACGATGAGCAGTTCTTC. This sequence encodes CASGRDTGSYDEQFF. The J gene is TRBJ2-1, the V gene TRBV11-2; TRBD2 might be the D (5 bases). From germline, CDR1 is SGHAT and CDR2 FQNNGV. The CDR3 sequence is 15 residues long.

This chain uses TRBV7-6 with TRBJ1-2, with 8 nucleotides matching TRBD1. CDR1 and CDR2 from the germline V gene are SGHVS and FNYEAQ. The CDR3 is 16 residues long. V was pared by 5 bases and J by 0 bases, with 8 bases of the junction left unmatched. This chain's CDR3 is CASSAGTGVANYGYTF. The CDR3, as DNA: TGTGCCAGCAGCGCAGGGACAGGAGTGGCTAACTATGGCTACACCTTC.